This T cell receptor beta chain was observed in a study of cytomegalovirus exposure and HLA in healthy donors. Study summary: One earlier analysis, a look at approximately 190 million T cells, found 117 million unique TCR beta sequences. General observations from the study: Reports indicated that the classifier achieved high specificity and sensitivity in diagnosing cytomegalovirus status. Later on, a genetic analysis was performed. It linked a missense variant in DCLRE1C with V- and J-gene trimming of TCR beta.

V was cut by 3 bases and J by 0 bases, with 9 bases left in between. This CDR3 has 15 residues. The germline CDR1 and CDR2 sequences are LGHNT and FRNRAP. The PCR used 60 Vbeta and 13 Jbeta primers. Generated by immunoSEQ multiplex PCR, the TCRdb table keeps only in-frame clones and is missing some. The table has about 180,000 clones, around 82% seen once; the top ten hold about 2.5%. This clone was detected once. Antigen: not known. The rearrangement uses TRBV12-5 and TRBJ1-3; no reliable D call. The source is a woman younger than 45 in good health and CMV-seropositive. Sample: PBMCs. The CDR3 sequence is CASGFAGSSGNTIYF. In DNA, the CDR3 is TGTGCTAGTGGTTTTGCGGGTAGCTCTGGAAACACCATATATTTT.